What follows describes a single T cell receptor beta chain. This entry is derived from a study of blood T cell repertoires in COVID-19. Across the study: Acute and convalescent COVID-19 samples came from the United States, Italy and Spain. From T cells, B-cell-depleted T cells, or PBMCs came the material, which was cDNA or gDNA.

Per the original data handling: Counts of nucleated cells, estimated from reference gene primer amplification, were obtained. Using immunoSEQ multiplex PCR, the repertoire was profiled, and TCRdb retains in-frame clones only, with some absent. D and trimming come from the DNA, and the V and J calls and clone size come from that table. The data show roughly 180,000 clones, approximately 86% seen once. CDR1 KGHDR and CDR2 SFDVKD come from the germline V gene. V gave up 7 bases and J gave up 0 bases, with 8 bases separating them. The CDR3 length is 14 residues. The rearrangement links TRBV24-1 to TRBJ2-2; D remains ambiguous. The sequence came from a man aged 55-75 years with acute or convalescent COVID-19. Sequencing was done on a sample of peripheral blood. The CDR3 DNA reads TGTGCCACCAGCGGGTTACCGAACACCGGGGAGCTGTTTTTT. This encodes CATSGLPNTGELFF.